This TCR beta chain appears in the sequencing data of a study of CD8 T cells in Susac syndrome. Study at large: Susac syndrome patients were untreated, on corticosteroids with some adding intravenous immunoglobulin, or on intravenous immunoglobulin only.

Random hexamers were used to reverse transcribe 0.5 to 1 ug of RNA. TCRdb independently ran MiXCR on the immunoSEQ multiplex PCR reads; one entry per CDR3 protein. The sample has more than 110,000 distinct CDR3 sequences; 95% are singletons. The authors carried out high-throughput sequencing of TCR beta. They applied it to CD8+ and CD4+ T cells obtained from blood. Diagnostic criteria defined recently for definite or probable disease were met by the Susac syndrome patients. Sample: CD4+ T cells from PBMCs. This TCR came from a human donor with Susac syndrome.

The CDR3 region is CASRSGHPDEQYF. The DNA for the CDR3 is TGTGCCAGCAGGAGCGGACACCCCGATGAGCAGTACTTC. The gene calls are TRBV6-5 and TRBJ2-7; tentatively, D is TRBD1 or TRBD2 (5 bases each). Trimming removed 6 bases at V and 7 bases at J, with 16 bases between. The CDR3 extends over 13 amino acids. Germline V CDR1 and CDR2: MNHEY, SVGAGI.